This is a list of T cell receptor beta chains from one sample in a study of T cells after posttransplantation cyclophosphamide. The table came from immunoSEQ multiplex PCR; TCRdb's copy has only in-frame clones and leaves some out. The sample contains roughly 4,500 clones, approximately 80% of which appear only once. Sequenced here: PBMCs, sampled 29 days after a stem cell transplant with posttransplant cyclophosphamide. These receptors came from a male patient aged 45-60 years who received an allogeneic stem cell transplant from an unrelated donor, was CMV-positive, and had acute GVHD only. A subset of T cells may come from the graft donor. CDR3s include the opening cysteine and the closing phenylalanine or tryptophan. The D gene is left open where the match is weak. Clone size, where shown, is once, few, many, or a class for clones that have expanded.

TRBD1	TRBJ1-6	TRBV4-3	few	TGCGCCAGCAGCCAAGATCGGGCAGGGGGTAATTCACCCCTCCACTTT	CASSQDRAGGNSPLHF
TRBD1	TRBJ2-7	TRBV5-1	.	TGCGCGAGTGGGGACAGGGGGCTAAACCCCTACGAGCAGTACTTC	CASGDRGLNPYEQYF
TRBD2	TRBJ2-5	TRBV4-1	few	TGCGCCAGCAGCCATTTCGGCTTTGCGGGAGGGGAGACCCAGTACTTC	CASSHFGFAGGETQYF
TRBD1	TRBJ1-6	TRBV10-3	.	TGTGCCATCAGTGACCCGGACAGGGGGGGAAGTAATTCACCCCTCCACTTT	CAISDPDRGGSNSPLHF
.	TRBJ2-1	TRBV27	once	TGTGCCAGCAGTGCGGGGGCCGAGGAGTTCTTC	CASSAGAEEFF
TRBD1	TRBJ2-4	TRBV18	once	TGTGCCAGCTCAGGCAGACAGGGGAGAGGGGCCAAAAACATTCAGTACTTC	CASSGRQGRGAKNIQYF
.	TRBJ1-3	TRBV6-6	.	TGTGCCAGCAGTTACCCCCGCTCTGGAAACACCATATATTTT	CASSYPRSGNTIYF
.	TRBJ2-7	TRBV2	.	TGTGCCAGCACCAGACCGACTGCGGTTGGAGAGCAGTACTTC	CASTRPTAVGEQYF
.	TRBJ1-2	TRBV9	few	TGTGCCAGCAGCGTAGGGGGCGACTATGGCTACACCTTC	CASSVGGDYGYTF
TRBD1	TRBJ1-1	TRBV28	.	TGTGCCAGCAGCCTAACAGGGGGCGCGTCCCTAGTCTCCACTGAAGCTTTCTTT	CASSLTGGASLVSTEAFF
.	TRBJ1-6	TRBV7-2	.	TGTGCCAGCAGCCCCGGGGGGTTTAATTCACCCCTCCACTTT	CASSPGGFNSPLHF
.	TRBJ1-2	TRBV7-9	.	TGTGCCAGCAGCCCCGAGGGAGGGCCTTATGGCTACACCTTC	CASSPEGGPYGYTF
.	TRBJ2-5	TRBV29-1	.	TGCAGCGTTGAGGTTTGGGAGTGGGAGACCCAGTACTTC	CSVEVWEWETQYF
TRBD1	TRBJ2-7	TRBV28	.	TGTGCCAGCAGTTTGGGCAGGGGGTCAAAAAAATCCTACGAGCAGTACTTC	CASSLGRGSKKSYEQYF
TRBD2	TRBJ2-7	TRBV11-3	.	TGTGCCAGCACCCCGGGGGGAAGCGAGCAGTACTTC	CASTPGGSEQYF
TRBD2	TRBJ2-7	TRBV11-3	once	TGTGCCAGCAGCGATAGCGGGGGGAACTACGAGCAGTACTTC	CASSDSGGNYEQYF
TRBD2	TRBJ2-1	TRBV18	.	TGTGCCAGCTCACTTACGACTAGCGGGGGGGCAGGGGCCAGTGAGCAGTTCTTC	CASSLTTSGGAGASEQFF
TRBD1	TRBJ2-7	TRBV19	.	TGTGCCAGTAGTAGCCGGGACAGCTACGAGCAGTACTTC	CASSSRDSYEQYF
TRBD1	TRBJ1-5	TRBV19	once	TGTGCCGCTACGAACGCAGGGGGCCAGCCCCAGCATTTT	CAATNAGGQPQHF
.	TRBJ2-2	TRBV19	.	TGTGCCAGTATTATGGCTAGCGTTGGTTCGTATTACACCGGGGAGCTGTTTTTT	CASIMASVGSYYTGELFF
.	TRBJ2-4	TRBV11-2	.	TGTGCCAGCAGCTCCAATCTAGCGCTAGCCAAAAACATTCAGTACTTC	CASSSNLALAKNIQYF
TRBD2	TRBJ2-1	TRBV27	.	TGTGCCAGCAGTCTCGCTAGCGGTTACAATGAGCAGTTCTTC	CASSLASGYNEQFF
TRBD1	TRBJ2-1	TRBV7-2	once	TGTGCCAGCAGCTTAGTGACAGGGATAAAGATAGGTGAGCAGTTCTTC	CASSLVTGIKIGEQFF
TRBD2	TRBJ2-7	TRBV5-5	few	TGTGCCAGCAGCTGGAGAGGGGCAGGGGGAGCGGGGGGTGACTACGAGCAGTACTTC	CASSWRGAGGAGGDYEQYF
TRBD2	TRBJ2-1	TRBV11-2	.	TGTGCCAGCAGCTTAGGGAGCGGGGGATCTAATGAGCAGTTCTTC	CASSLGSGGSNEQFF
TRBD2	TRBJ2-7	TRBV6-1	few	TGTGCCATCAGTGGCCGGGCTAGCGGTTCCTACGAGCAGTACTTC	CAISGRASGSYEQYF
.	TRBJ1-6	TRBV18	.	TGTGCCAGCTCACCCCGGGGGGTAGGAATAAATAATTCACCCCTCCACTTT	CASSPRGVGINNSPLHF
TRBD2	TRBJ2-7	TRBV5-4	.	TGTGCCAGCAGCTTTAGCGGGGGGGCCTACGAGCAGTACTTC	CASSFSGGAYEQYF
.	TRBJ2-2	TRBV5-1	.	TGCGCCAGCAGCTTGACTAGCCCCACCGGGGAGCTGTTTTTT	CASSLTSPTGELFF
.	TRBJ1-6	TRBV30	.	TGTGCCTGGAAAGGCGCGGGAAGATCACCCCTCCACTTT	CAWKGAGRSPLHF
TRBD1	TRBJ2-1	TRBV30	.	TGTGCCTGGAGTGTGTGGCAGGGGGCCCTCAATGAGCAGTTCTTC	CAWSVWQGALNEQFF
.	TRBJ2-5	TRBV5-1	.	TGCGCCAGCAGCCATGGGGAGCGAGAGACCCAGTACTTC	CASSHGERETQYF
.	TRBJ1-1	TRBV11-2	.	TGTGCCAGCAGCGTAGACGGAGCGAACACTGAAGCTTTCTTT	CASSVDGANTEAFF
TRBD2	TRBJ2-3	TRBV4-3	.	TGCGCCAGCAGCCAGTATAGCGGGGCCTTAGCAGGAACAGATACGCAGTATTTT	CASSQYSGALAGTDTQYF
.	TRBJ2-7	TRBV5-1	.	TGCGCCAGCAGCTTGGACGGGGGTGGAATCTACGAGCAGTACTTC	CASSLDGGGIYEQYF